Below, one TCR beta chain is given with its context. There were TCR beta CDR3 regions amplified from RNA transcripts. When the TCR CDR3 underwent first-round RT-PCR, the HTBI primer set was used. In TCRdb, the multiplex PCR reads were re-called with MiXCR into one record per CDR3 protein. The repertoire holds roughly 740,000 distinct CDR3 sequences, with about a sixth as singletons. Germline assignment: CDR1 LGHNA and CDR2 YNFKEQ. The CDR3 has 15 residues. V trimming: 4 bases; J trimming: 7 bases; junction bases outside the gene matches: 5. The sample comes from a study of T cells in Graves' hyperthyroidism and ophthalmopathy.

The sample taken for sequencing was blood. This receptor was identified in a young man with Graves' hyperthyroidism. The chain joins TRBV4-2 to TRBJ2-2; the match to TRBD1 covers 11 bases. CDR3 region: CASSRRTGGGGELFF. CDR3 nucleotides: TGTGCCAGCAGCCGCCGGACAGGGGGCGGCGGGGAGCTGTTTTTT.